The 10 T cell receptor beta chains below were found in one sample sequenced in a study of tumor and adjacent non-tumor tissue in lung cancer. No cell sorting was done before RNA was extracted from the tissue. More than 3 cm separated this lung sample from the edge of the tumor. The library came from three nested PCR rounds adapted from ARM-PCR protocols. One entry per CDR3 protein, called by TCRdb with MiXCR from the multiplex PCR reads. This table has 90,000 to 100,000 distinct CDR3 sequences, about 80% appearing once. Sequencing was done on a sample of distant non-tumor lung tissue. These receptor sequences come from a man aged 55-75 years with small cell lung cancer.

As regards this clonotype: Mismatch with germline at one junction end may stem from a read error. The chain combines TRBV11-2 with TRBJ2-1; D not certain. This CDR3 has 13 amino acids. The germline V gene encodes CDR1 SGHAT and CDR2 FQNNGV. The CDR3 region has the DNA TGTGCCAGCAGCTTAGAGAGTTTCGGTGAGCAATTCTTT. This translates into CASSLESFGEQFF.

Many counts were recorded for this clonotype. J is TRBJ1-1 and V is TRBV12-3 or TRBV12-4; D uncertain. The CDR3 sequence is 12 residues long. With 2 bases removed from V and 5 bases from J, the gap between germline ends came to 6 bases. The CDR3: CASSLRETEAFF. The DNA of the CDR3 is TGTGCCAGCAGTTTAAGGGAGACTGAAGCTTTCTTT.

V usage is TRBV12-3 or TRBV12-4 and J usage is TRBJ1-2, with D possibly TRBD1 on 6 matching bases. CDR3 size: 16 residues. Trimming pared 0 bases from V and 1 base from J, leaving 12 bases between. In nucleotides, the CDR3 is TGTGCCAGCAGTTTAGCGCGGGCCAGGGGTAACTATGGCTACACCTTC. Protein: CASSLARARGNYGYTF.

With regard to this clonotype: Its ends do not fully match the called genes, so a read error is possible. The chain carries TRBV5-4 and TRBJ2-5, with 14 bases lining up with TRBD2. The CDR3 is 18 amino acids. The germline V gene has CDR1 SGHNT and CDR2 YYREEE (reference sequence). The CDR3: CASSLAGPLGLAGETHYF. For the CDR3, the DNA is TGTGCCAGCAGCTTGGCCGGCCCATTGGGACTAGCGGGAGAGACCCATTACTTC.

With regard to this clonotype: Lacking the conserved final phenylalanine or tryptophan, this CDR3 likely reflects a read error. The chain has TRBV28 and TRBJ2-1; a possible D gene is TRBD2 (6 bases). CDR3 size: 13 residues. Germline V gives CDR1 MDHEN, CDR2 SYDVKM. V was pared by 5 bases and J by 4 bases, with 9 bases between. In nucleotides, the CDR3 is TGTGCCAGCAGTCTGGGGACTTACAATGAGCAGTTCCAC. Residues: CASSLGTYNEQFH.

This clonotype has ten or more counts. The chain employs TRBV5-5 and TRBJ2-7, with a tentative D call TRBD2 (6 bases). Germline V CDR1 and CDR2: SGHKS, YYEKEE (reference sequence). The CDR3 sequence is 14 residues long. The germline V and J ends were trimmed by 0 bases and 1 base, with 8 bases remaining between them. The CDR3 protein is CASSLVAESYEQYF. The CDR3 DNA sequence: TGTGCCAGCAGCTTGGTAGCGGAATCCTACGAGCAGTACTTC.

The genes are TRBV6-2 or TRBV6-3 and TRBJ2-7; D may be TRBD2 (5 bases). Per germline, CDR1 MNHEY and CDR2 SVGEGT. V was pared by 8 bases and J by 4 bases, with 12 bases between. The CDR3 totals 12 residues. In DNA form, the CDR3 reads TGTGCCAGCCGACTATCGGATTACGAGCAGTACTTC. Translated, it gives CASRLSDYEQYF.

This clonotype was counted ten times or more. The V gene is TRBV28, the J gene TRBJ2-2; D is perhaps TRBD1 or TRBD2 (5 bases each). CDR1 is MDHEN and CDR2 is SYDVKM in the germline V gene. V was clipped by 5 bases and J by 5 bases, with 9 bases between them. The length of the CDR3 is 13 residues. The CDR3 nucleotides read TGTGCCAGCAGTGGGGGAAGGACCGGGGAGCTGTTTTTT. As protein: CASSGGRTGELFF. The full variable domain, with the rest looked up from reference TRBV28 and TRBJ2-2, is DVKVTQSSRYLVKRTGEKVFLECVQDMDHENMFWYRQDPGLGLRLIYFSYDVKMKEKGDIPEGYSVSREKKERFSLILESASTNQTSMYLCASSGGRTGELFFGEGSRLTVL.

The chain carries TRBV15 and TRBJ2-6, with D perhaps TRBD1 (6 bases). CDR3 length equals 17 residues. V was clipped by 1 base and J by 0 bases, with 10 bases between them. Germline V gene lookup returns CDR1 LNHNV and CDR2 YYDKDF (reference sequence). CDR3 sequence: CATSRAGASSGANVLTF. CDR3 DNA: TGTGCCACCAGCAGAGCAGGGGCCAGCTCTGGGGCCAACGTCCTGACTTTC.

This clonotype was counted between two and nine times. The chain joins TRBV19 to TRBJ2-5; 8 nucleotides match TRBD1. Germline values: CDR1 LNHDA, CDR2 SQIVND (reference sequence). This CDR3 comprises 14 residues. The V and J ends lost 5 bases and 5 bases, in that order; junction bases with no gene match: 7. CDR3 protein: CASSPLDRGETQYF. Written as DNA, the CDR3 is TGTGCCAGTAGTCCCCTTGACAGGGGCGAGACCCAGTACTTC. The full variable domain, completed using reference TRBV19 and TRBJ2-5, is DGGITQSPKYLFRKEGQNVTLSCEQNLNHDAMYWYRQDPGQGLRLIYYSQIVNDFQKGDIAEGYSVSREKKESFPLTVTSAQKNPTAFYLCASSPLDRGETQYFGPGTRLLVL.